Listed here are 5 T cell receptor beta chains from one sample, sequenced in a study of blood T cell repertoires in COVID-19. This table comes from immunoSEQ multiplex PCR, and its TCRdb copy is limited to in-frame clones, with some not included. This sample has 250,000 or so clones, with roughly 84% found just once. The material sequenced was peripheral blood. These TCRs come from a woman aged 40 to 49 who had recovered from COVID-19.

The table lists this clone with a count of one. The chain joins TRBV29-1 to TRBJ2-5, with 9 bases aligning to TRBD2. V lost 4 bases to trimming and J lost 5 bases; unmatched junction nucleotides: 11. Germline V gene sequence: CDR1 SQVTM, CDR2 ANQGSEA. The CDR3 extends over 15 amino acids. Here the CDR3 reads CSVAGTSRGVETQYF. CDR3 sequence (DNA): TGCAGCGTTGCTGGGACTAGCCGAGGGGTGGAGACCCAGTACTTC.

The V call is TRBV6-5, the J call TRBJ1-1; no clear D gene. Germline V gene lookup returns CDR1 MNHEY and CDR2 SVGAGI. Trimming shortened V by 5 bases and J by 1 base, and 11 bases separated the two germline ends. The CDR3 has 14 amino acids. This CDR3 is CASSPYAGNTEAFF. The CDR3 DNA sequence: TGTGCCAGCAGTCCCTACGCGGGGAACACTGAAGCTTTCTTT.

This sequence joins TRBV2 and TRBJ2-7, with 11 bases that match TRBD1. With V trimmed by 8 bases and J by 4 bases, 10 bases remained unmatched. The CDR3 totals 15 residues. Looked up from germline, CDR1 is SNHLY and CDR2 is FYNNEI. The CDR3 spells CASRRDRGIMYEQYF. The CDR3 DNA reads as TGTGCCAGCCGCCGGGACAGGGGGATTATGTACGAGCAGTACTTC.

The CDR3 DNA reads as TGTGCCAGCTCCCGGGGGGCCATCGAGACCCAGTACTTC. It yields the protein CASSRGAIETQYF. The gene calls are TRBV2 and TRBJ2-5, with D maybe TRBD2 (7 bases). The ends were cut back, 8 bases at V and 5 bases at J, with 15 bases in the middle. The germline gives CDR1 SNHLY, CDR2 FYNNEI. The CDR3 has 13 amino acids.

This chain connects TRBV7-9 to TRBJ2-2, with D tentatively TRBD2 (5 bases). Trimming removed 4 bases from V and 3 bases from J, with 12 bases in between. CDR3 size: 15 residues. Per the germline V gene, CDR1 is SEHNR and CDR2 is FQNEAQ (reference sequence). CDR3 region: CASSSSSGDTGELFF. In DNA, the CDR3 is TGTGCCAGCAGCTCATCCAGCGGCGACACCGGGGAGCTGTTTTTT.